This T cell receptor (beta chain) comes out of a study of blood T cell repertoires in COVID-19. Study information: Samples representing acute and convalescent COVID-19 were sourced from the United States, Italy and Spain. T cells, B-cell-depleted T cells, or PBMCs provided the cDNA or gDNA that served as material.

In Cohort 3, a recovered donor had either two negative PCRs, clearance, or symptom resolution. V lost 4 bases to trimming and J lost 2 bases; unmatched junction nucleotides: 10. The CDR3 is 17 residues long. Germline CDR1 is SGHTA and CDR2 is FQGTGA. Here immunoSEQ multiplex PCR was the method, and the copy in TCRdb shows in-frame clones only, minus some. The top ten clones hold more than 9% of a sample with about 300,000 clones, about nine tenths of them seen once. Sequenced input: PBMCs or T cells enriched from blood (not recorded which). This TCR was recovered from a woman between 18 and 30 years old who had recovered from COVID-19. The chain uses TRBV7-3 and TRBJ2-1; 8 bases are shared with TRBD2. The CDR3 loop is CASSSPFSGDPYNEQFF. The CDR3 DNA is TGTGCCAGCAGCTCCCCTTTTAGCGGGGACCCCTACAATGAGCAGTTCTTC.